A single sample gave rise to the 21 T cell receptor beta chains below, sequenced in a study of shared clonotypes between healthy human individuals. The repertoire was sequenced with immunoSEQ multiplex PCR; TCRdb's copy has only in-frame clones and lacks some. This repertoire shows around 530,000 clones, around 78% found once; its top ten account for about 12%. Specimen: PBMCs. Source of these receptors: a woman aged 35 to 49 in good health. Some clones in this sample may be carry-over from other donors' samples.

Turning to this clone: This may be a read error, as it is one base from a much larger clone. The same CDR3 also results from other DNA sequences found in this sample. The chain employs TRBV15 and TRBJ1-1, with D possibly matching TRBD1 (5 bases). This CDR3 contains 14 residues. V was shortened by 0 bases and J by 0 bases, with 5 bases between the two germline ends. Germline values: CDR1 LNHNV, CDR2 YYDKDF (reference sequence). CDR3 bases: TGTGCCACCAGCAGAGACAGGGTGAACACTGAAGCTTTCTTT. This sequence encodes CATSRDRVNTEAFF. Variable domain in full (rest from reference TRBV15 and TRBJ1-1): DAMVIQNPRYQVTQFGKPVTLSCSQTLNHNVMYWYQQKSSQAPKLLFHYYDKDFNNEADTPDNFQSRRPNTSFCFLDIRSPGLGDTAMYLCATSRDRVNTEAFFGQGTRLTVV.

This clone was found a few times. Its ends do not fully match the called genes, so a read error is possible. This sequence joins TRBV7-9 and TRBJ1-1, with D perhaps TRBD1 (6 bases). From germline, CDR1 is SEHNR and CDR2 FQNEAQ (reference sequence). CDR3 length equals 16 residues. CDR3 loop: CASSSYAQGGNPEAFF. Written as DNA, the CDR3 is TGTGCCAGCAGCTCTTACGCACAGGGAGGGAACCCTGAAGCTTTCTTT.

CDR3 DNA: TGTGCCAGCAGCCAATCTAGTGGCGTGAACACTGAAGCTTTCTTT. Translated: CASSQSSGVNTEAFF. The V and J genes are TRBV16 and TRBJ1-1, with unresolved D. V gave up 0 bases and J gave up 0 bases, with 8 bases separating them. This CDR3 has 15 residues. CDR1 is KGHSY and CDR2 is FQNENV in the germline V gene.

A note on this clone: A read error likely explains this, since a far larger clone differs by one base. CDR3 bases: TGTGCCAGCAGCTCACTAGCGGGAGTAGTAAATGAGCAGTTCTTC. It translates to CASSSLAGVVNEQFF. The gene calls are TRBV5-6 and TRBJ2-1; 11 bases agree with TRBD2. Looked up from germline, CDR1 is SGHDT and CDR2 is YYEEEE. The CDR3 sequence is 15 residues long. The trim removed 3 bases at V and 7 bases at J, leaving 6 bases unmatched.

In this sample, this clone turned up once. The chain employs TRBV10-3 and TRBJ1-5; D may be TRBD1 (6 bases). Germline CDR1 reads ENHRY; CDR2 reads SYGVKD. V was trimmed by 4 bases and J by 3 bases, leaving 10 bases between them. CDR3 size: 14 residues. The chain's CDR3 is CAISVGGPNQPQHF. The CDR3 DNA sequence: TGTGCCATCAGTGTGGGGGGGCCCAATCAGCCCCAGCATTTT.

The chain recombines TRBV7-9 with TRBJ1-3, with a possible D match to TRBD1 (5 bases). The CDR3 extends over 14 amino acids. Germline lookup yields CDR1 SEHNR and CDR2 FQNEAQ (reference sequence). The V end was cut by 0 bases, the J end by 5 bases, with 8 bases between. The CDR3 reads CASSLAQGRNTIYF. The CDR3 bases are TGTGCCAGCAGCTTAGCCCAGGGCCGAAACACCATATATTTT.

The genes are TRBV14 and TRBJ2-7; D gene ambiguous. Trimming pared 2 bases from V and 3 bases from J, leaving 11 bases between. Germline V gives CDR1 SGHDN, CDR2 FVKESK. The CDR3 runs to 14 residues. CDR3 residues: CASSQRQDHYEQYF. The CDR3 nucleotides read TGTGCCAGCAGCCAACGGCAGGACCACTACGAGCAGTACTTC.

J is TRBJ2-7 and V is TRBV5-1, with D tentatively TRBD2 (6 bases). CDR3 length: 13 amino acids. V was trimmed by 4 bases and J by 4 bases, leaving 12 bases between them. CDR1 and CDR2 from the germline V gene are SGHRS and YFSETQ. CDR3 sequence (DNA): TGCGCCAGCAGCCTCGGACTACGTTACGAGCAGTACTTC. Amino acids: CASSLGLRYEQYF.

The CDR3 spells CASRVTALTMGYTF. CDR3 bases: TGTGCCAGCAGGGTGACAGCTCTAACTATGGGCTACACCTTC. The chain has TRBV28 and TRBJ1-2, with a tentative D call TRBD1 (5 bases). CDR3 length: 14 residues. Germline V CDR1 and CDR2: MDHEN, SYDVKM. V lost 6 bases to trimming and J lost 8 bases, with 19 bases between them.

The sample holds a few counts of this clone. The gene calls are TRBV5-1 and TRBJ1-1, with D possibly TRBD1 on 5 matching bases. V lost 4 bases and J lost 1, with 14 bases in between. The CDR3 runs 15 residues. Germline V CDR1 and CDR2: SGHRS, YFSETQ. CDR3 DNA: TGCGCCAGCAGCCAGGGACTGCCAGGGAACACTGAAGCTTTCTTT. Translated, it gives CASSQGLPGNTEAFF.

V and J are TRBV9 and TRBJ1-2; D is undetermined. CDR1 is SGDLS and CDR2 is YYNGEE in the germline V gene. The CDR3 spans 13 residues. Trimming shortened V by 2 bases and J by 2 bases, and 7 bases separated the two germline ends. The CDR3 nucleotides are TGTGCCAGCAGCGTTGAGCCGAACTATGGCTACACCTTC. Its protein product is CASSVEPNYGYTF.

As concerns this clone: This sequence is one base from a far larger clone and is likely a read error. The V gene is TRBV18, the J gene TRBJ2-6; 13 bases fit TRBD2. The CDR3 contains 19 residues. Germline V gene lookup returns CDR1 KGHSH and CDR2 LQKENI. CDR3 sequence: CASSPLALAGGSGANALTF. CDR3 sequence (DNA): TGTGCCAGCTCACCACTCGCACTAGCGGGAGGGTCTGGGGCCAACGCCCTGACTTTC.

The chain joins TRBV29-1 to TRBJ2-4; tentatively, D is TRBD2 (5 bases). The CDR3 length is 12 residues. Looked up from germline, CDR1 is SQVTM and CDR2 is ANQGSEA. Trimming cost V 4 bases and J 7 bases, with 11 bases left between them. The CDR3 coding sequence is TGCAGCGTTGGAGAGGGTTTCAACATTCAGTACTTC. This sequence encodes CSVGEGFNIQYF. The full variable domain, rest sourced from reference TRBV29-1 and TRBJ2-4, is SAVISQKPSRDICQRGTSLTIQCQVDSQVTMMFWYRQQPGQSLTLIATANQGSEATYESGFVIDKFPISRPNLTFSTLTVSNMSPEDSSIYLCSVGEGFNIQYFGAGTRLSVL.

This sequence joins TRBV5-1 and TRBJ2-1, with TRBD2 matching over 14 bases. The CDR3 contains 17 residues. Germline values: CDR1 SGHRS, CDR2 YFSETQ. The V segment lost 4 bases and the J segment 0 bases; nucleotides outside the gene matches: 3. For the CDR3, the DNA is TGCGCCAGCAGCCGTGGGACTAGCGGGAGCTCCTACAATGAGCAGTTCTTC. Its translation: CASSRGTSGSSYNEQFF.

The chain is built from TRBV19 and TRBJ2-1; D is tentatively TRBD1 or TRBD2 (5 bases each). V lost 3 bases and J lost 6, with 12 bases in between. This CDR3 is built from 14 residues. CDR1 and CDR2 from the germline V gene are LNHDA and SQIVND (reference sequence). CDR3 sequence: CASSIRDAFNEQFF. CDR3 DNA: TGTGCCAGTAGTATCCGGGACGCTTTCAATGAGCAGTTCTTC. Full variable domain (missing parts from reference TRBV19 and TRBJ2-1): DGGITQSPKYLFRKEGQNVTLSCEQNLNHDAMYWYRQDPGQGLRLIYYSQIVNDFQKGDIAEGYSVSREKKESFPLTVTSAQKNPTAFYLCASSIRDAFNEQFFGPGTRLTVL.

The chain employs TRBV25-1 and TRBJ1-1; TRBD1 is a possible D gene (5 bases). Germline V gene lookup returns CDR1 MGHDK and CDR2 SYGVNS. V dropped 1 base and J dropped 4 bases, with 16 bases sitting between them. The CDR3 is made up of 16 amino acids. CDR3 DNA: TGTGCCAGCAGTGAATTGGCCGTCGGGGGAGGCACTGAAGCTTTCTTT. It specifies CASSELAVGGGTEAFF.

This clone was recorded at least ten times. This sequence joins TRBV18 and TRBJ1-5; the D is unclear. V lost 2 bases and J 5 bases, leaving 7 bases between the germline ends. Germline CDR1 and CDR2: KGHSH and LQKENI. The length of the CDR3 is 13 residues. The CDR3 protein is CASSPTSDQPQHF. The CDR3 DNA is TGTGCCAGCTCACCAACCTCAGATCAGCCCCAGCATTTT.

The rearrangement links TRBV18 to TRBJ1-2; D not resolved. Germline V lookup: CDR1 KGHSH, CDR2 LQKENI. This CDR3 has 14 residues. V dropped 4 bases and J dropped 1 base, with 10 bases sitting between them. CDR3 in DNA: TGTGCCAGCTCACTCCGGGCACTTAACTATGGCTACACCTTC. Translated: CASSLRALNYGYTF.

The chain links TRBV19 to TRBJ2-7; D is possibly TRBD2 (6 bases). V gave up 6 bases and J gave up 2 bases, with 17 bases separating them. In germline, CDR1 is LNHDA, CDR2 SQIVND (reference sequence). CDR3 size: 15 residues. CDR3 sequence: CASRGGTVTPYEQYF. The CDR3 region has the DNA TGTGCCAGTAGGGGCGGGACGGTCACCCCCTACGAGCAGTACTTC.

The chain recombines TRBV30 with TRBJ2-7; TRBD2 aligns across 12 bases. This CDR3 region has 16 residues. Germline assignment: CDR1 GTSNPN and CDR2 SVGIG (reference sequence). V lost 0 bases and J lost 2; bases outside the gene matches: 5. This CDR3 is CAWSVRTSGKPYEQYF. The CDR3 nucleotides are TGTGCCTGGAGTGTACGGACTAGCGGGAAACCCTACGAGCAGTACTTC.

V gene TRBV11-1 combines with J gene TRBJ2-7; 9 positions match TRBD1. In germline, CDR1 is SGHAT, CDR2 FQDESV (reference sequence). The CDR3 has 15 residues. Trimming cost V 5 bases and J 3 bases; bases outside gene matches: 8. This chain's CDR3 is CASSPRTGAFYEQYF. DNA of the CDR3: TGTGCCAGCAGCCCTCGGACAGGGGCCTTCTACGAGCAGTACTTC.